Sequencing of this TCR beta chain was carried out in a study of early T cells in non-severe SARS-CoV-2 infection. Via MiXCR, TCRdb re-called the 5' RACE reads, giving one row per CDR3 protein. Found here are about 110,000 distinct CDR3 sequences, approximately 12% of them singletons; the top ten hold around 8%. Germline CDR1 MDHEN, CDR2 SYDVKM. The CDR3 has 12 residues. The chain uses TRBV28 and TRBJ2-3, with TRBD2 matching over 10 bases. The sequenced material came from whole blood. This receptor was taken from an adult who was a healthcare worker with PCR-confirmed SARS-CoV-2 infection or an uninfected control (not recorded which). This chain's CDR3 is CRTSGVSDTQYF. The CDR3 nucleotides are TGTCGGACTAGCGGCGTATCAGATACGCAGTATTTT. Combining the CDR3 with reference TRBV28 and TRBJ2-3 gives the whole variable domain DVKVTQSSRYLVKRTGEKVFLECVQDMDHENMFWYRQDPGLGLRLIYFSYDVKMKEKGDIPEGYSVSREKKERFSLILESASTNQTSMYLCRTSGVSDTQYFGPGTRLTVL.